A selection of T cell receptor beta chains follows, all from one sample in a study of T-cell reconstitution after alpha-beta-depleted transplantation in children. TCRdb reanalysed the PCR reads using MiXCR and keeps one entry per CDR3 protein. The sample has some 130,000 distinct CDR3 sequences; roughly 9% are singletons. The source material was PBMCs, mostly from graft donor cells, sampled 180 days after TCRalphabeta/CD19-depleted stem cell transplant. Source of these receptors: a girl under three years old who had a stem cell transplant for combined immunodeficiency, so the T cells may come from the graft donor. CDR3s include the opening cysteine and the closing phenylalanine or tryptophan. D genes are given only for firm matches. Size values are once, few and many counts, or a class for expanded clones, and some rows have none.

V	D	J	size	CDR3	DNA
TRBV15	NA	TRBJ1-5	few	CATSRDKGEPQHF	TGTGCCACCAGCAGAGATAAGGGGGAACCCCAGCATTTT
TRBV20-1	TRBD1	TRBJ1-5	NA	CSARTGWGNQPQHF	TGCAGTGCTAGGACAGGGTGGGGCAATCAGCCCCAGCATTTT
TRBV4-3	NA	TRBJ1-4	NA	CASSQGTNEKLFF	TGCGCCAGCAGCCAAGGAACAAATGAAAAACTGTTTTTT
TRBV7-2	NA	TRBJ2-7	NA	CASRLRFHEAYEQYF	TGTGCCAGCAGGCTCCGGTTCCACGAGGCCTACGAGCAGTACTTC
TRBV20-1	NA	TRBJ2-5	NA	CSARLSGTEETQYF	TGCAGTGCTAGACTATCCGGGACGGAAGAGACCCAGTACTTC
TRBV5-1	NA	TRBJ2-7	NA	CASSLDQVLNYAQYF	TGCGCCAGCAGCTTGGATCAGGTACTAAACTACGCGCAGTACTTC
TRBV29-1	NA	TRBJ2-4	NA	CSVEDHLRQYF	TGCAGCGTTGAAGATCACCTACGCCAGTACTTC
TRBV7-9	NA	TRBJ2-2	many	CASSLAWATGELFF	TGTGCCAGCAGCTTAGCATGGGCCACCGGGGAGCTGTTTTTT
TRBV5-1	TRBD1	TRBJ2-4	few	CASSSQGDKNIQYF	TGCGCCAGCAGCTCACAGGGGGACAAAAACATTCAGTACTTC
TRBV7-2	TRBD1	TRBJ2-2	NA	CASSLGDRGLTGELFF	TGTGCCAGCAGCTTAGGGGACAGGGGGTTGACCGGGGAGCTGTTTTTT
TRBV19	NA	TRBJ1-1	few	CASSIRGSEAFF	TGTGCCAGTAGTATAAGAGGTTCAGAAGCTTTCTTT
TRBV5-1	NA	TRBJ1-2	NA	CASSLGSVLQGDYGYTF	TGCGCCAGCAGCCTGGGCAGCGTGTTACAGGGAGACTATGGCTACACCTTC
TRBV5-5	NA	TRBJ1-2	few	CASSLAPRVEYGYTF	TGTGCCAGCAGCTTGGCCCCCAGGGTAGAGTATGGCTACACCTTC
TRBV7-6	TRBD2	TRBJ2-3	few	CASSFLPSGASSTDTQYF	TGTGCCAGCAGCTTCCTCCCTAGCGGAGCCTCTAGCACAGATACGCAGTATTTT
TRBV7-9	NA	TRBJ1-1	many	CASSSLGFERAFF	TGTGCCAGCAGCTCATTGGGGTTCGAGAGAGCTTTCTTT
TRBV10-3	NA	TRBJ2-7	few	CATGTSYEQYF	TGTGCCACCGGGACGTCCTACGAGCAGTACTTC
TRBV7-8	TRBD2	TRBJ2-7	few	CASSLAVSGSSYEQYF	TGTGCCAGCAGCTTAGCGGTTAGCGGGAGCTCCTACGAGCAGTACTTC
TRBV10-3	TRBD1	TRBJ1-2	few	CAISELPQGPYGYTF	TGTGCCATCAGTGAGCTCCCACAGGGGCCCTATGGCTACACCTTC
TRBV5-1	NA	TRBJ1-1	many	CASSNRRGGPMNTEAFF	TGCGCCAGCAGCAACCGCCGGGGGGGACCGATGAACACTGAAGCTTTCTTT
TRBV12-3/TRBV12-4	TRBD1	TRBJ2-5	NA	CASNPGQLQETQYF	TGTGCCAGCAACCCGGGACAGCTCCAAGAGACCCAGTACTTC
TRBV3-1	NA	TRBJ2-1	NA	CASSQDSGLLSEQFF	TGTGCCAGCAGCCAAGATTCCGGACTACTGAGTGAGCAGTTCTTC
TRBV5-5	NA	TRBJ1-1	few	CASSLGLPNTEAFF	TGTGCCAGCAGCTTGGGACTCCCGAACACTGAAGCTTTCTTT
TRBV15	NA	TRBJ1-2	NA	CATSRGKGTGLYGYTF	TGTGCCACCAGCAGAGGAAAGGGGACGGGACTCTATGGCTACACCTTC
TRBV24-1	NA	TRBJ2-3	NA	CATSDPGPPGSTDTQYF	TGTGCCACCAGTGACCCGGGACCGCCTGGAAGCACAGATACGCAGTATTTT
TRBV7-6	NA	TRBJ2-7	many	CASSLRGYEQYF	TGTGCCAGCAGCTTACGGGGCTACGAGCAGTACTTC
TRBV7-2	NA	TRBJ2-7	few	CASSLADGAYEQYF	TGTGCCAGCAGCTTAGCGGACGGTGCCTACGAGCAGTACTTC
TRBV7-6	TRBD2	TRBJ2-7	few	CASSLDSGPYEQYF	TGTGCCAGCAGCTTAGATAGCGGGCCCTACGAGCAGTACTTC
TRBV20-1	TRBD2	TRBJ2-4	few	CSARGTSGGALKNIQYF	TGCAGTGCTAGAGGGACTAGCGGGGGGGCCCTCAAAAACATTCAGTACTTC
TRBV7-2	NA	TRBJ2-4	NA	CASSVGGQIQYF	TGTGCCAGCTCCGTGGGTGGACAGATTCAGTACTTC
TRBV20-1	TRBD1	TRBJ2-5	NA	CSARGQGNDQETQYF	TGCAGTGCTAGAGGACAGGGAAACGACCAAGAGACCCAGTACTTC
TRBV15	NA	TRBJ1-6	few	CATSRDGNPPLHF	TGTGCCACCAGCAGAGATGGTAATCCACCCCTCCACTTT
TRBV24-1	TRBD1	TRBJ2-7	NA	CATSDPTGGSYEQYF	TGTGCCACCAGTGATCCGACAGGGGGGTCCTACGAGCAGTACTTC
TRBV7-8	TRBD1	TRBJ2-7	NA	CASRISGTGTYEQYF	TGTGCCAGCAGGATCTCCGGGACAGGGACCTACGAGCAGTACTTC
TRBV28	NA	TRBJ2-3	few	CASSRRQSTDTQYF	TGTGCCAGCAGTCGAAGACAGAGCACAGATACGCAGTATTTT
TRBV9	NA	TRBJ2-1	few	CASSDGDRAYNEQFF	TGTGCCAGCAGCGACGGGGACCGAGCGTACAATGAGCAGTTCTTC
TRBV29-1	NA	TRBJ1-5	few	CSVGGGNQPQHF	TGCAGCGTCGGAGGGGGGAATCAGCCCCAGCATTTT
TRBV6-1	NA	TRBJ1-2	NA	CASSDGPYGYTF	TGTGCCAGCAGTGACGGACCCTATGGCTACACCTTC
TRBV7-8	TRBD2	TRBJ2-5	few	CASSLLAGGPRGETQYF	TGTGCCAGCAGCTTACTAGCGGGAGGCCCTAGGGGGGAGACCCAGTACTTC
TRBV5-1	NA	TRBJ2-2	many	CASSLGSGELFF	TGCGCCAGCAGCCTAGGCTCTGGGGAGCTGTTTTTT
TRBV7-9	NA	TRBJ2-7	NA	CASSLGAGGFYEQYF	TGTGCCAGCAGCTTAGGAGCAGGAGGGTTCTACGAGCAGTACTTC
TRBV28	TRBD2	TRBJ2-3	NA	CASSPGGTSRRSDTQYF	TGTGCCAGCAGTCCCGGGGGGACTAGCAGGAGGTCAGATACGCAGTATTTT
TRBV30	NA	TRBJ2-7	NA	CAWSVRRESDQYF	TGTGCCTGGAGTGTACGAAGGGAGAGCGACCAGTACTTC
TRBV20-1	TRBD2	TRBJ2-7	few	CSADLAGVGEQYF	TGCAGTGCTGACCTAGCGGGAGTGGGGGAGCAGTACTTC
TRBV7-2	NA	TRBJ2-7	few	CASSLLGGWAYEQYF	TGTGCCAGCAGCTTATTAGGCGGTTGGGCCTACGAGCAGTACTTC
TRBV7-2	TRBD2	TRBJ2-3	few	CASSLAGGEGDTQYF	TGTGCCAGCAGCTTGGCGGGGGGAGAGGGAGATACGCAGTATTTT
TRBV6-5	NA	TRBJ2-1	NA	CASSSSGWDPGQFF	TGTGCCAGCAGTTCCTCTGGTTGGGATCCTGGCCAGTTCTTC